Following are 21 T cell receptor beta chains from one sample sequenced in a study of shared clonotypes between healthy human individuals. Only in-frame clones appear in the TCRdb table, and some are missing; sequencing was by immunoSEQ multiplex PCR. The table has some 2,000,000 clones, more than 90% seen once. Sequenced sample: naive CD4+ T cells sorted from blood. The subset here: CD45RA+ positively selected. These receptors were obtained from a man between 18 and 29 years old in good health.

The chain has TRBV29-1 and TRBJ2-3, with D perhaps TRBD2 (5 bases). CDR3 length: 11 residues. The V and J ends lost 7 bases and 8 bases respectively, with 13 bases between them. Germline V CDR1 and CDR2: SQVTM, ANQGSEA. CDR3 loop: CSDRLAGTQYF. The DNA for the CDR3 is TGCAGCGATCGGCTAGCTGGTACGCAGTATTTT.

About this clone itself: Other DNA sequences in the sample encode the same CDR3. The J gene is TRBJ2-5, the V gene TRBV20-1; D unclear. CDR1 and CDR2 (germline): DFQATT, SNEGSKA (reference sequence). The CDR3 is 10 amino acids. Trimming cost V 5 bases and J 3 bases, with 4 bases left between them. The CDR3 is CSALKETQYF. CDR3 bases: TGCAGTGCTCTCAAAGAGACCCAGTACTTC.

The chain employs TRBV6-1 and TRBJ1-2, with 7 positions matching TRBD1. From germline, CDR1 is MNHNS and CDR2 SASEGT. The junction had 12 bases not matched to a gene; V was cut back by 4 bases and J by 4 bases. The CDR3 has 16 amino acids. CDR3 nucleotide sequence: TGTGCCAGCAGTGGGGACGACAGGGCGTTATTCTATGGCTACACCTTC. Translated, it gives CASSGDDRALFYGYTF.

The CDR3, as DNA: TGTGCCAGCAGCTTCACGGGGCCGGGGGCCAACGTCCTGACTTTC. It codes for CASSFTGPGANVLTF. The V and J genes are TRBV5-4 and TRBJ2-6; TRBD1 or TRBD2 may be the D gene (5 bases each). Germline CDR1 SGHNT, CDR2 YYREEE (reference sequence). V was clipped by 2 bases and J by 4 bases, with 10 bases between them. The CDR3 has 15 residues.

V gene TRBV11-2 combines with J gene TRBJ1-1; 7 bases agree with TRBD1. The length of the CDR3 is 14 residues. Per germline, CDR1 SGHAT and CDR2 FQNNGV. The trim removed 5 bases at V and 1 base at J, leaving 4 bases unmatched. DNA of the CDR3: TGTGCCAGCAGCCCGGGACAGAAGAACACTGAAGCTTTCTTT. As protein: CASSPGQKNTEAFF.

V gene TRBV25-1 combines with J gene TRBJ1-1; weak D call: TRBD1 (6 bases). This CDR3 comprises 14 residues. The germline gives CDR1 MGHDK, CDR2 SYGVNS. The V end lost 8 bases, the J end lost 10 bases, and 23 bases lay between the germline ends. The CDR3 sequence is CASLGPGEFSGAFF. CDR3 nucleotides: TGTGCCAGCCTGGGACCAGGGGAGTTCTCTGGAGCTTTCTTT.

The chain recombines TRBV7-2 with TRBJ1-3; D remains unclear. V was cut by 5 bases and J by 0 bases, with 20 bases left in between. The CDR3 runs to 18 residues. The V gene's germline CDR1 is SGHTA and CDR2 FQGNSA. Here the CDR3 DNA reads TGTGCCAGCAGCGAAGCAGCTGTAGGACGGAGCTCTGGAAACACCATATATTTT. Translating gives CASSEAAVGRSSGNTIYF.

The chain employs TRBV2 and TRBJ2-1; D gene unclear. Deletions cut 6 bases from V and 7 bases from J, with 13 bases between. Germline loops: CDR1 SNHLY, CDR2 FYNNEI. This CDR3 has 13 residues. CDR3 nucleotides: TGTGCCAGCAGGGTCTCACAAGCAAATGAGCAGTTCTTC. This gives the protein CASRVSQANEQFF.

The V call is TRBV28, the J call TRBJ1-4; D is unresolved. From germline, CDR1 is MDHEN and CDR2 SYDVKM. Deletions cut 3 bases from V and 0 bases from J, with 11 bases between. The CDR3 length is 16 residues. The CDR3: CASSLFGATTNEKLFF. The CDR3 bases are TGTGCCAGCAGTTTGTTTGGTGCTACAACTAATGAAAAACTGTTTTTT.

The rearrangement links TRBV5-4 to TRBJ2-7, with 10 positions matching TRBD2. The CDR3 contains 15 residues. V gave up 7 bases and J gave up 6 bases; unmatched junction bases: 13. Germline CDR1 SGHNT, CDR2 YYREEE (reference sequence). The CDR3 protein is CASGRASGSAGEQYF. CDR3 in DNA: TGTGCCAGCGGGCGGGCTAGCGGGAGTGCGGGCGAGCAGTACTTC. The full variable domain, with the rest looked up from reference TRBV5-4 and TRBJ2-7, is ETGVTQSPTHLIKTRGQQVTLRCSSQSGHNTVSWYQQALGQGPQFIFQYYREEENGRGNFPPRFSGLQFPNYSSELNVNALELDDSALYLCASGRASGSAGEQYFGPGTRLTVT.

This clone was seen just once. A junction end diverges from the germline sequence, so it may reflect a read error. The CDR3 coding sequence is TGTGCTAGCAGCTCGTATCGGGGACCTGAGGGGACCCAGTACTTC. It codes for CASSSYRGPEGTQYF. The chain employs TRBV7-7 and TRBJ2-5; D may be TRBD1 or TRBD2 (5 bases each). CDR1 is SSHAT and CDR2 is FNYEAQ in the germline V gene (reference sequence). CDR3 length equals 15 residues.

The rearrangement joins TRBV6-6 to TRBJ2-3; D is tentatively TRBD1 or TRBD2 (5 bases each). Looked up from germline, CDR1 is MNHNY and CDR2 is SVGAGI (reference sequence). Trimming stripped 8 bases from V and 2 bases from J, with 20 bases between. The CDR3 extends over 16 amino acids. The CDR3 is CASGSRELRFTDTQYF. CDR3 nucleotides: TGTGCCAGCGGAAGCAGGGAGTTAAGGTTCACAGATACGCAGTATTTT.

The chain uses TRBV11-2 and TRBJ2-2; D unclear. Germline CDR1 reads SGHAT; CDR2 reads FQNNGV. The CDR3 length is 15 residues. With 5 bases removed from V and 1 base from J, the gap between germline ends came to 11 bases. The CDR3 bases are TGTGCCAGCAGCCCGTTGCGGAAGAACACCGGGGAGCTGTTTTTT. Protein product: CASSPLRKNTGELFF. Drawing the rest from reference TRBV11-2 and TRBJ2-2, the complete variable domain is EAGVAQSPRYKIIEKRQSVAFWCNPISGHATLYWYQQILGQGPKLLIQFQNNGVVDDSQLPKDRFSAERLKGVDSTLKIQPAKLEDSAVYLCASSPLRKNTGELFFGEGSRLTVL.

This clone is a singleton in its sample. J is TRBJ2-2 and V is TRBV19; no firm D call. The CDR3 covers 15 residues. Germline CDR1 LNHDA, CDR2 SQIVND (reference sequence). Trimming removed 1 base from V and 4 bases from J, with 10 bases in between. The CDR3 loop is CASSIVVGITGELFF. DNA of the CDR3: TGTGCCAGTAGTATAGTAGTAGGGATCACCGGGGAGCTGTTTTTT.

The rearrangement links TRBV9 to TRBJ2-7, with TRBD1 identical over 9 bases. Germline assignment: CDR1 SGDLS and CDR2 YYNGEE. This CDR3 has 14 residues. V dropped 5 bases and J dropped 6; count of bases not matched to a gene: 9. CDR3 region: CASSQQMDRGEQYF. The CDR3 bases are TGTGCCAGCAGTCAACAGATGGACAGGGGCGAGCAGTACTTC.

The chain links TRBV10-3 to TRBJ1-3, with a tentative D call TRBD1 (6 bases). CDR1 and CDR2 from the germline V gene are ENHRY and SYGVKD. The CDR3 has 16 amino acids. V was shortened by 3 bases and J by 0 bases, with 12 bases between the two germline ends. For the CDR3, the DNA is TGTGCCATCAGTGATCTCGACAGGAGCTCTGGAAACACCATATATTTT. It translates to CAISDLDRSSGNTIYF.

This clone appeared once. The rearrangement uses TRBV6-5 and TRBJ1-4; D perhaps matches TRBD1 (6 bases). Trimming shortened V by 6 bases and J by 0 bases, and 11 bases separated the two germline ends. CDR1 and CDR2 from the germline V gene are MNHEY and SVGAGI. CDR3 length equals 15 residues. The CDR3 reads CASSEGGATNEKLFF. The DNA for the CDR3 is TGTGCCAGCAGCGAGGGGGGAGCAACTAATGAAAAACTGTTTTTT.

About this clone: A read error may account for a junction end that differs from germline. The chain employs TRBV11-2 and TRBJ2-3; D assignment may be TRBD1 or TRBD2 (5 bases each). CDR1 is SGHAT and CDR2 is FQNNGV in the germline V gene. The CDR3 covers 15 residues. CDR3: CASSLEGRFTDTQYF. The DNA for the CDR3 is TGTGCCAGCAGCCTAGAGGGGCGATTCACAGATACGCAGTATTTT. Full variable domain (outside the CDR3, taken from reference TRBV11-2 and TRBJ2-3): EAGVAQSPRYKIIEKRQSVAFWCNPISGHATLYWYQQILGQGPKLLIQFQNNGVVDDSQLPKDRFSAERLKGVDSTLKIQPAKLEDSAVYLCASSLEGRFTDTQYFGPGTRLTVL.

The chain has TRBV2 and TRBJ1-1; D ambiguous. The V gene lost 2 bases and the J gene lost 4 bases, with 8 bases spanning the gap. Looked up from germline, CDR1 is SNHLY and CDR2 is FYNNEI. The CDR3 has 13 amino acids. The CDR3 here is CASSERWSTEAFF. CDR3 bases: TGTGCCAGCAGTGAAAGGTGGAGCACTGAAGCTTTCTTT.

Concerning this clone: The sample carries other DNA sequences with the same CDR3. J is TRBJ2-5 and V is TRBV10-3; D is possibly TRBD2 (5 bases). The CDR3 is made up of 14 amino acids. V lost 0 bases to trimming and J lost 2 bases, with 7 bases between them. Germline CDR1 reads ENHRY; CDR2 reads SYGVKD. The CDR3 reads CAISESGGQETQYF. CDR3 DNA: TGTGCCATCAGTGAGTCTGGAGGACAAGAGACCCAGTACTTC.

V usage is TRBV11-2 and J usage is TRBJ1-2, with D uncertain. Germline CDR1 and CDR2: SGHAT and FQNNGV. The CDR3 contains 15 residues. Trimming took off 1 base at V and 1 base at J, with 10 bases between the two ends. The CDR3, as DNA: TGTGCCAGCAGCTTAGGAGGCCCCCGTAACTATGGCTACACCTTC. Its protein is CASSLGGPRNYGYTF. The whole variable domain, filled in from reference TRBV11-2 and TRBJ1-2, reads EAGVAQSPRYKIIEKRQSVAFWCNPISGHATLYWYQQILGQGPKLLIQFQNNGVVDDSQLPKDRFSAERLKGVDSTLKIQPAKLEDSAVYLCASSLGGPRNYGYTFGSGTRLTVV.